The 9 T cell receptor beta chains below were found in one sample sequenced in a study of blood T cell repertoires in COVID-19. The protocol was immunoSEQ multiplex PCR, while the TCRdb copy is restricted to in-frame clones and leaves out a portion. The repertoire holds fewer than 350,000 clones, with 81% as singletons. Input material: peripheral blood. The receptor set was obtained from a woman between 55 and 75 years old with active or convalescent COVID-19.

This sequence joins TRBV7-2 and TRBJ2-3, with TRBD2 matching over 9 bases. V shed 4 bases, J shed 3 bases, and the junction held 11 bases outside the gene matches. The germline gives CDR1 SGHTA, CDR2 FQGNSA. This CDR3 contains 17 residues. For the CDR3, the DNA is TGTGCCAGCAGCTCGCCGGCGAGCGGGGGGATGACAGATACGCAGTATTTT. It translates to CASSSPASGGMTDTQYF.

In its sample, this clone was seen a few times. The junction differs from germline at one of its ends, possibly a read error. This chain uses TRBV3-1 (or the pseudogene TRBV3-2) with TRBJ2-7; 9 nucleotides align to TRBD2. The CDR3 is 14 residues long. CDR1 and CDR2 (germline): LGHDT, YNNKEL (reference sequence). In DNA, the CDR3 is TGTGCCAGCAGCCAAGATGGGTTAGGGACTAGCCGGTTCTTC. Protein sequence: CASSQDGLGTSRFF.

The gene calls are TRBV2 and TRBJ1-5; possibly TRBD1 for D (6 bases). V lost 5 bases to trimming and J lost 0 bases, with 11 bases between them. Germline V gene sequence: CDR1 SNHLY, CDR2 FYNNEI. The CDR3 sequence is 15 residues long. This CDR3 reads CASSRTVYSNQPQHF. The CDR3 DNA sequence: TGTGCCAGCAGTCGGACAGTTTATAGCAATCAGCCCCAGCATTTT.

This clone was found a few times. The V gene is TRBV7-9, the J gene TRBJ1-3; D call uncertain. From germline, CDR1 is SEHNR and CDR2 FQNEAQ (reference sequence). The CDR3 totals 16 residues. V was clipped by 0 bases and J by 0 bases, with 9 bases between them. This CDR3 is CASSLANGLSGNTIYF. The CDR3 DNA is TGTGCCAGCAGCTTAGCGAATGGGCTCTCTGGAAACACCATATATTTT.

This chain links TRBV29-1 with TRBJ1-2; no clear D. The CDR3 runs to 17 residues. Deletions cut 1 base from V and 2 bases from J, with 20 bases between. Germline assignment: CDR1 SQVTM and CDR2 ANQGSEA. The CDR3 region has the DNA TGCAGCGTTGAAGGCGGGCTATCGCCAGGAACAAACTATGGCTACACCTTC. Protein: CSVEGGLSPGTNYGYTF.

The rearrangement links TRBV5-1 to TRBJ1-4, with D hard to call. CDR3 length: 15 residues. Germline lookup yields CDR1 SGHRS and CDR2 YFSETQ. V lost 5 bases, J lost 0 bases, and 11 bases lay in between. The CDR3 DNA follows: TGCGCCAGCAGTCCCCCCTTTGCAACTAATGAAAAACTGTTTTTT. Translation: CASSPPFATNEKLFF.

V and J are TRBV11-2 and TRBJ1-5, with D perhaps matching TRBD1 (5 bases). Germline CDR1 and CDR2: SGHAT and FQNNGV. The V gene lost 0 bases and the J gene lost 0 bases, with 15 bases spanning the gap. This CDR3 spans 18 amino acids. Here the CDR3 reads CASSLEQDGNFSNQPQHF. The CDR3 DNA sequence: TGTGCCAGCAGCTTAGAACAGGACGGAAACTTTAGCAATCAGCCCCAGCATTTT.

V is TRBV3-1 (or the pseudogene TRBV3-2) and J is TRBJ1-1; D not resolved. CDR3 length: 14 residues. In germline, CDR1 is LGHDT, CDR2 YNNKEL (reference sequence). Trimming took 1 base from V and 1 from J, leaving 7 bases between them. CDR3 in amino acids: CASSQGRGNTEAFF. The CDR3 DNA reads as TGTGCCAGCAGCCAAGGGCGGGGGAACACTGAAGCTTTCTTT.

This sequence joins TRBV2 and TRBJ2-6, with a tentative D call TRBD1 (6 bases). The CDR3 spans 19 residues. Germline CDR1 SNHLY, CDR2 FYNNEI. The V end lost 4 bases, the J end lost 0 bases, and 19 bases lay between the germline ends. The CDR3 sequence: CASSADSWWGSSGANVLTF. The DNA of the CDR3 is TGTGCCAGCAGTGCGGACAGTTGGTGGGGAAGCTCTGGGGCCAACGTCCTGACTTTC.